The T cell receptor (beta chain) described here comes from a study of spatial heterogeneity in lung cancer. Study at large: The mean occurrence of each unique TCR and UMI combination in raw reads exceeded 9.5.

Time point given: blood at routine non-recurrence follow-up after resection. TCRs were sequenced from unsorted whole RNA of tumor, nontumor lung or PBMC. TCRdb re-called the 5' RACE reads with MiXCR, one entry per CDR3 protein. The sample has some 30,000 distinct CDR3 sequences, roughly 5.4% seen once; the top ten hold approximately 24%. This clonotype was counted many times. The germline V and J ends were trimmed by 4 bases and 0 bases, with 8 bases remaining between them. The CDR3 is 14 residues long. The V gene's germline CDR1 is SGHTA and CDR2 FQGNSA. The sequencing used PBMCs, collected at follow-up. This sequence was found in a female donor with early-stage non-small cell lung cancer. The chain is built from TRBV7-2 and TRBJ2-3; tentatively, D is TRBD2 (6 bases). The CDR3 region has the DNA TGTGCCAGCAGCTCAAGCGGGAGCACAGATACGCAGTATTTT. Translated: CASSSSGSTDTQYF. The variable domain in full, completed from reference TRBV7-2 and TRBJ2-3, reads GAGVSQSPSNKVTEKGKDVELRCDPISGHTALYWYRQSLGQGLEFLIYFQGNSAPDKSGLPSDRFSAERTGGSVSTLTIQRTQQEDSAVYLCASSSSGSTDTQYFGPGTRLTVL.